This TCR beta chain originates from a study of CD8 T cells in ankylosing spondylitis. A quantitative 5'-RACE method, one with molecular barcodes, was used to make TCR beta libraries. Each CDR3 protein gets one entry after TCRdb re-called the 5' RACE reads with MiXCR. The sample has 290,000 or so distinct CDR3 sequences; less than 25% are singletons. This CDR3 contains 15 residues. The germline V and J ends were trimmed by 2 bases and 0 bases, with 10 bases remaining between them. Germline V lookup: CDR1 SGHAT, CDR2 FQNNGV. The chain couples TRBV11-2 to TRBJ2-5, with D perhaps matching TRBD1 (5 bases). The sequence was collected from a female donor with ankylosing spondylitis or in good health (not recorded which). The sequenced sample was blood, either unsorted or a sorted T cell fraction (not recorded which). The DNA for the CDR3 is TGTGCCAGCAGCTTAAGGGGCGGCCACCAAGAGACCCAGTACTTC. Translated, it gives CASSLRGGHQETQYF.